The 3 T cell receptor beta chains presented below share a single source sample, sequenced in a study of blood T cells in healthy people across ages. It was with a sample-barcoded 5' primer and a J-beta primer mix that a second PCR of roughly 7 to 11 cycles was run. TCRdb reanalysed the 5' RACE reads using MiXCR and keeps one entry per CDR3 protein. Of over 1,500,000 distinct CDR3 sequences in the sample, 30% to 40% were seen once. The specimen sequenced was blood. The receptors were gathered from a human donor in good health.

CDR3 coding DNA: TGTGCCAGCAGCTTAGATCTCGCGGGGGGGCGTTCCCGAGAGACCCAGTACTTC. It translates to CASSLDLAGGRSRETQYF. This chain links TRBV11-2 with TRBJ2-5, with TRBD2 matching over 9 bases. J was trimmed by 4 bases and V by 0 bases; bases with no gene match: 12. CDR1 and CDR2 (germline): SGHAT, FQNNGV. The CDR3 length is 18 residues. The variable domain in full, completed from reference TRBV11-2 and TRBJ2-5, reads EAGVAQSPRYKIIEKRQSVAFWCNPISGHATLYWYQQILGQGPKLLIQFQNNGVVDDSQLPKDRFSAERLKGVDSTLKIQPAKLEDSAVYLCASSLDLAGGRSRETQYFGPGTRLLVL.

The V gene is TRBV9, the J gene TRBJ1-1, with D hard to call. Between the trimmed V and J ends, which lost 0 bases and 3 bases, there was a span of 12 bases. Germline-derived CDR1 and CDR2 are SGDLS and YYNGEE. This CDR3 region has 15 residues. CDR3 residues: CASSVAGVADTEAFF. DNA for the CDR3: TGTGCCAGCAGCGTAGCTGGGGTAGCGGACACTGAAGCTTTCTTT.

This chain connects TRBV7-9 to TRBJ2-4, with 7 bases that match TRBD1. This CDR3 region has 15 residues. CDR1 is SEHNR, CDR2 FQNEAQ, per germline (reference sequence). Trimming at V came to 6 bases and at J to 2 bases, leaving 7 bases not matched to a gene. CDR3 in DNA: TGTGCCAGCAGATCTAACAGGGGAACCAAAAACATTCAGTACTTC. Amino acid sequence: CASRSNRGTKNIQYF.